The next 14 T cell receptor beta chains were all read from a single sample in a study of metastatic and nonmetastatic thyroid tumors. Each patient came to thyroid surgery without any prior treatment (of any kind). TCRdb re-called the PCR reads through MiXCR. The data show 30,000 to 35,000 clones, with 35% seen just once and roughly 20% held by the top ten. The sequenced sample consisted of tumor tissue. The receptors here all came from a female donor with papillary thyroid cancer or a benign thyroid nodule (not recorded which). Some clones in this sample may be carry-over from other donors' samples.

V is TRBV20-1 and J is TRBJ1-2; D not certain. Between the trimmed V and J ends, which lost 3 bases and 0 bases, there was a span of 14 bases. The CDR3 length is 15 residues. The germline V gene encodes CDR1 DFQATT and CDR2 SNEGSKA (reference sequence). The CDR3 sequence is CSASPFPRANYGYTF. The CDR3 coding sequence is TGCAGTGCTAGTCCCTTCCCTCGAGCTAACTATGGCTACACCTTC.

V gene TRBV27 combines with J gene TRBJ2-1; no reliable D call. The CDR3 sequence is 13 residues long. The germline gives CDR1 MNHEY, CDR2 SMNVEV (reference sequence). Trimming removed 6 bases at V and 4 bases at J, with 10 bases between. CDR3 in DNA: TGTGCCAGCAGAGAGACGGAATACAATGAGCAGTTCTTC. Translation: CASRETEYNEQFF.

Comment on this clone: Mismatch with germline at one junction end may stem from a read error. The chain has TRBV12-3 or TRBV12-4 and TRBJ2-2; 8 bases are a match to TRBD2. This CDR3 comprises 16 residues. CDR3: CASNPGGTRNTGELIF. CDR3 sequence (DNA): TGTGCCAGCAACCCCGGGGGGACTAGGAACACCGGGGAGCTGATTTTT.

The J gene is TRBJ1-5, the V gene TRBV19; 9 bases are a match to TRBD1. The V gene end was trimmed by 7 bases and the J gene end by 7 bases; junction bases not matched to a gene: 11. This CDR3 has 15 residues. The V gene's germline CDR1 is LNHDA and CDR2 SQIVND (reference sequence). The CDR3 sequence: CASTRGTGYRQPQHF. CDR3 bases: TGTGCCAGTACCCGAGGGACAGGGTATCGACAGCCCCAGCATTTT.

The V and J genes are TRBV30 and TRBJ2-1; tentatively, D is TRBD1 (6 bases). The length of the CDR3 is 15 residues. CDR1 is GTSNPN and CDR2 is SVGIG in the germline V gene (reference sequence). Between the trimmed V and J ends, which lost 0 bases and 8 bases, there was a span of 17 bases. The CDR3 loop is CAWSVGQGCGDEQFF. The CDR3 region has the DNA TGTGCCTGGAGTGTAGGTCAGGGGTGTGGGGATGAGCAGTTCTTC.

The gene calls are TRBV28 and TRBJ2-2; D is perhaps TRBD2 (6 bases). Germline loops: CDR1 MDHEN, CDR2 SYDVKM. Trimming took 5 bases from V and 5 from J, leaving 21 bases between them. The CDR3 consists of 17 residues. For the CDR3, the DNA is TGTGCCAGCAGTACCCCTGTGCGGGCGGGAAGAACCGGGGAGCTGTTTTTT. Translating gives CASSTPVRAGRTGELFF.

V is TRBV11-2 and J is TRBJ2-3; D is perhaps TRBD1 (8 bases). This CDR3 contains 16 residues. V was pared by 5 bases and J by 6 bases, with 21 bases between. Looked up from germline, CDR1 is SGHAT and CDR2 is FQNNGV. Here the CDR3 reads CASSPAGGTGGDTQYF. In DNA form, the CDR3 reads TGTGCCAGCAGCCCCGCCGGGGGGACAGGCGGGGATACGCAGTATTTT.

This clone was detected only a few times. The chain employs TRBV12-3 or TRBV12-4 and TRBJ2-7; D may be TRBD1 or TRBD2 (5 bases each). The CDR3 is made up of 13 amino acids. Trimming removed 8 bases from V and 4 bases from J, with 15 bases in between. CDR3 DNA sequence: TGTGCCAGCTCGGTTGGGGGTAGGTACGAGCAGTACTTC. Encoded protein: CASSVGGRYEQYF.

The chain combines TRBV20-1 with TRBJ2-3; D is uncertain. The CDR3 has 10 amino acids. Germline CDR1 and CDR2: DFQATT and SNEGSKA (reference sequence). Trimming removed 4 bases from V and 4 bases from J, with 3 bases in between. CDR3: CSANADTQYF. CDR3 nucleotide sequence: TGCAGTGCTAATGCAGATACGCAGTATTTT.

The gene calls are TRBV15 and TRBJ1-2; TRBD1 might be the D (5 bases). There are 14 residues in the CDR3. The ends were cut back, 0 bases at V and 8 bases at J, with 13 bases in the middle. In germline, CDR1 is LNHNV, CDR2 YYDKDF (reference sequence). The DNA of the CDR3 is TGTGCCACCAGCAGAGATCAAACAGGTGGAGGCTACACCTTC. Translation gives CATSRDQTGGGYTF.

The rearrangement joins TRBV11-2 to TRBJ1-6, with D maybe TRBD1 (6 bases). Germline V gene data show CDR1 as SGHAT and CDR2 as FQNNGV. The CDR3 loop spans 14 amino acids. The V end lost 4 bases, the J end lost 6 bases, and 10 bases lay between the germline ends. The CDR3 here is CASSYLDSNSPLHF. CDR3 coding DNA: TGTGCCAGCAGCTACCTGGACAGTAATTCACCCCTCCACTTT. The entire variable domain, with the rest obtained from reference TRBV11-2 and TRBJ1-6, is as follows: EAGVAQSPRYKIIEKRQSVAFWCNPISGHATLYWYQQILGQGPKLLIQFQNNGVVDDSQLPKDRFSAERLKGVDSTLKIQPAKLEDSAVYLCASSYLDSNSPLHFGNGTRLTVT.

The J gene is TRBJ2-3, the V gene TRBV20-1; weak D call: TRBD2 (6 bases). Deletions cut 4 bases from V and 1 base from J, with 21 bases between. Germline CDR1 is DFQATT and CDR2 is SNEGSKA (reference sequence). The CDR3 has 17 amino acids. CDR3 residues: CSAMGLPVVVGTDTQYF. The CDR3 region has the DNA TGCAGTGCTATGGGACTCCCCGTCGTGGTCGGCACAGATACGCAGTATTTT.

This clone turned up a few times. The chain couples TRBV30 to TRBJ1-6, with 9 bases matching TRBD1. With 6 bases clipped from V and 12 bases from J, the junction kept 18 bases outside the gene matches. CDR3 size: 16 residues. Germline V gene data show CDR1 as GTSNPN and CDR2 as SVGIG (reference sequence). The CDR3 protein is CACHYRGRESMGPLHF. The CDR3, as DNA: TGTGCCTGCCACTACAGGGGGCGTGAAAGTATGGGACCCCTCCACTTT.

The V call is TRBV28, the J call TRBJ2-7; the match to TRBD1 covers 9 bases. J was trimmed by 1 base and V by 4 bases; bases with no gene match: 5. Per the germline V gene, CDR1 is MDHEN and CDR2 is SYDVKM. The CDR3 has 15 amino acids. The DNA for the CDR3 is TGTGCCAGCAGTTCAGGACAGGGGTATTCCTACGAGCAGTACTTC. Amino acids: CASSSGQGYSYEQYF. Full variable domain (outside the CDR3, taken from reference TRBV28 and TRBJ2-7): DVKVTQSSRYLVKRTGEKVFLECVQDMDHENMFWYRQDPGLGLRLIYFSYDVKMKEKGDIPEGYSVSREKKERFSLILESASTNQTSMYLCASSSGQGYSYEQYFGPGTRLTVT.